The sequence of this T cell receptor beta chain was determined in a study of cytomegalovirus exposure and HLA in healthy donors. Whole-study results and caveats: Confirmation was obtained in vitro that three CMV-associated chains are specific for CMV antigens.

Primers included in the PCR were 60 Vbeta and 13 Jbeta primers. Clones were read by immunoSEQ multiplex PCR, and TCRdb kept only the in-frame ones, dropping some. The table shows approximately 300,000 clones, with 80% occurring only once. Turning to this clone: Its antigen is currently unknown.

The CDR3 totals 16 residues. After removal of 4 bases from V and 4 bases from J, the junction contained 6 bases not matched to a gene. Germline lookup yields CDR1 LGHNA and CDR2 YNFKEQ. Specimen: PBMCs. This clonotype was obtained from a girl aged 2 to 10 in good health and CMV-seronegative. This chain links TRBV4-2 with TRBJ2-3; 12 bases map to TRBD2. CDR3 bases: TGTGCCAGCAGCCCCCTAGCGGGGGGGCAGGCAGATACGCAGTATTTT. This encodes CASSPLAGGQADTQYF.